Below are 26 T cell receptor beta chains sequenced from a single sample in a study of T cell responses to AZD1222 COVID-19 vaccine. Libraries were prepared by immunoSEQ multiplex PCR; TCRdb keeps only in-frame clonotypes and omits some of them. The table lists over 150,000 clones, about nine tenths of them singletons. The source material was peripheral blood, sampled on day 0 of AZD1222 vaccination. The receptor source for this set is an adult in good health.

This rearrangement joins TRBV18 to TRBJ1-2, with unresolved D. Looked up from germline, CDR1 is KGHSH and CDR2 is LQKENI. This CDR3 region has 14 residues. Trimming left V 2 bases short and J 3 bases short, with 10 bases between. CDR3 nucleotide sequence: TGTGCCAGCTCACCATTTGGGCAGGACTATGGCTACACCTTC. Its protein product is CASSPFGQDYGYTF.

The chain recombines TRBV21-1 with TRBJ1-5. TRBV21-1 represents a pseudogene. CDR3 length equals 19 residues. The DNA for the CDR3 is TGTGCCAGCAGTGGGGTTGAAAGGAGGTACAGCAATGTTCATCAGCCCCAGCATTTT. Translating it yields CASSGVERRYSNVHQPQHF.

The rearrangement links TRBV29-1 to TRBJ2-1; D is tentatively TRBD1 or TRBD2 (5 bases each). V dropped 2 bases and J dropped 7 bases, with 21 bases sitting between them. The CDR3 extends over 16 amino acids. Germline-derived CDR1 and CDR2 are SQVTM and ANQGSEA. The CDR3 nucleotides read TGCAGCGTTGAAACCCAGGAACTAGTTAGGACAAATGAGCAGTTCTTC. It specifies CSVETQELVRTNEQFF.

J is TRBJ2-1 and V is TRBV19; D is uncertain. CDR1 is LNHDA, CDR2 SQIVND, per germline (reference sequence). Trimming took 3 bases from V and 6 from J, leaving 3 bases between them. The CDR3 runs to 11 residues. The CDR3 sequence: CASSIGNEQFF. For the CDR3, the DNA is TGTGCCAGTAGTATTGGCAATGAGCAGTTCTTC.

The chain uses TRBV21-1 and TRBJ2-4; the D segment call TRBD1 is taken from the table without a DNA check. TRBV21-1 constitutes a pseudogene. The CDR3 is 16 amino acids. The DNA of the CDR3 is TGTGCCAGCAGCAAAGATACGGGACAGGGGGAAAACATTCAGTACTTC. Amino acid sequence: CASSKDTGQGENIQYF.

The DNA for the CDR3 is TGTGCCAGCAGATTACGGGGGATTCAGCCCCAGCATTTT. Residues: CASRLRGIQPQHF. The chain recombines TRBV12-3 or TRBV12-4 with TRBJ1-5, with D perhaps matching TRBD1 (5 bases). The CDR3 covers 13 residues. Trimming shortened V by 6 bases and J by 6 bases, and 12 bases separated the two germline ends.

This clone occurred once. The chain joins TRBV27 to TRBJ1-5, with 10 positions matching TRBD1. The CDR3 totals 15 residues. The V and J ends lost 6 bases and 6 bases, in that order; junction bases with no gene match: 8. Germline V gives CDR1 MNHEY, CDR2 SMNVEV (reference sequence). The CDR3 sequence is CASSLMGQGSQPQHF. As DNA, the CDR3 is TGTGCCAGCAGCCTTATGGGACAGGGGTCTCAGCCCCAGCATTTT.

The chain is built from TRBV29-1 and TRBJ1-1; TRBD1 is a possible D gene (5 bases). The length of the CDR3 is 12 residues. V was cut by 7 bases and J by 1 base, with 10 bases left in between. The germline gives CDR1 SQVTM, CDR2 ANQGSEA. The CDR3 here is CSARDPNTEAFF. The DNA of the CDR3 is TGCAGCGCCCGGGACCCGAACACTGAAGCTTTCTTT.

The CDR3 spells CASSLDRPQPQHF. The CDR3 DNA sequence: TGTGCCAGCAGCTTGGACAGGCCTCAGCCCCAGCATTTT. The chain joins TRBV7-9 to TRBJ1-5; 7 bases map to TRBD1. The J segment lost 6 bases and the V segment lost 3 bases, leaving 2 bases of the junction unmatched. Germline CDR1 reads SEHNR; CDR2 reads FQNEAQ (reference sequence). The CDR3 covers 13 residues.

V and J are TRBV29-1 and TRBJ2-7; D uncertain. CDR1 SQVTM and CDR2 ANQGSEA come from the germline V gene. Between the trimmed V and J ends, which lost 5 bases and 2 bases, there was a span of 13 bases. The CDR3 spans 13 residues. CDR3 protein: CSVSSRPPYEQYF. The CDR3, as DNA: TGCAGCGTTTCGTCTAGACCTCCCTACGAGCAGTACTTC.

This chain joins TRBV24-1 and TRBJ2-6; D is perhaps TRBD1 (6 bases). The V and J ends lost 9 bases and 2 bases respectively, with 13 bases between them. The V gene's germline CDR1 is KGHDR and CDR2 SFDVKD. The CDR3 length is 15 residues. The CDR3 is CATYKRGTGANVLTF. The CDR3 bases are TGTGCCACCTACAAAAGGGGGACTGGGGCCAACGTCCTGACTTTC.

J is TRBJ2-7 and V is TRBV7-2, with a possible D match to TRBD2 (6 bases). Germline V gene lookup returns CDR1 SGHTA and CDR2 FQGNSA. The length of the CDR3 is 16 residues. Trimming pared 1 base from V and 4 bases from J, leaving 17 bases between. The CDR3 DNA sequence: TGTGCCAGCAGCTTAGTGGTAGTAGCGGAGCCGTACGAGCAGTACTTC. This sequence encodes CASSLVVVAEPYEQYF.

This chain links TRBV7-2 with TRBJ2-7; perhaps TRBD2 as D (5 bases). V dropped 2 bases and J dropped 3 bases, with 8 bases sitting between them. The CDR3 loop spans 13 amino acids. CDR1 is SGHTA and CDR2 is FQGNSA in the germline V gene. The CDR3 is CASSLFGDYEQYF. Written as DNA, the CDR3 is TGTGCCAGCAGCTTATTCGGGGACTACGAGCAGTACTTC.

The V and J genes are TRBV18 and TRBJ2-2; no clear D. The germline V and J ends were trimmed by 2 bases and 2 bases, with 12 bases remaining between them. This CDR3 region has 16 residues. Germline V gives CDR1 KGHSH, CDR2 LQKENI. Here the CDR3 DNA reads TGTGCCAGCTCACCAGGTATTAGCAGAAACACCGGGGAGCTGTTTTTT. Its protein product is CASSPGISRNTGELFF. The whole variable domain, filled in from reference TRBV18 and TRBJ2-2, reads NAGVMQNPRHLVRRRGQEARLRCSPMKGHSHVYWYRQLPEEGLKFMVYLQKENIIDESGMPKERFSAEFPKEGPSILRIQQVVRGDSAAYFCASSPGISRNTGELFFGEGSRLTVL.

V is TRBV2 and J is TRBJ1-6; D remains ambiguous. The V end was cut by 7 bases, the J end by 5 bases, with 6 bases between. The CDR3 is made up of 12 amino acids. CDR1 is SNHLY and CDR2 is FYNNEI in the germline V gene. The CDR3 here is CASKSHNSPLHF. DNA for the CDR3: TGTGCCAGCAAGAGCCATAATTCACCCCTCCACTTT. Complete variable domain (other parts from reference TRBV2 and TRBJ1-6): EPEVTQTPSHQVTQMGQEVILRCVPISNHLYFYWYRQILGQKVEFLVSFYNNEISEKSEIFDDQFSVERPDGSNFTLKIRSTKLEDSAMYFCASKSHNSPLHFGNGTRLTVT.

J is TRBJ1-2 and V is TRBV6-5; TRBD1 might be the D (5 bases). Germline lookup yields CDR1 MNHEY and CDR2 SVGAGI. Trimming stripped 6 bases from V and 8 bases from J, with 16 bases between. CDR3 length equals 13 residues. The CDR3 bases are TGTGCCAGCAGGTTGGGGCCCTTTAACGGCTACACCTTC. Translating it yields CASRLGPFNGYTF.

This chain links TRBV14 with TRBJ2-3; 8 positions match TRBD2. This CDR3 region has 15 residues. V dropped 3 bases and J dropped 3; count of bases not matched to a gene: 5. Germline CDR1 is SGHDN and CDR2 is FVKESK. This CDR3 reads CASSHWASGTDTQYF. The CDR3 nucleotides are TGTGCCAGCAGCCACTGGGCTAGCGGGACAGATACGCAGTATTTT. The whole variable domain, filled in from reference TRBV14 and TRBJ2-3, reads EAGVTQFPSHSVIEKGQTVTLRCDPISGHDNLYWYRRVMGKEIKFLLHFVKESKQDESGMPNNRFLAERTGGTYSTLKVQPAELEDSGVYFCASSHWASGTDTQYFGPGTRLTVL.

The rearrangement links TRBV6-5 to TRBJ1-5; D possibly corresponds to TRBD1 (6 bases). This CDR3 is 15 amino acids long. With 0 bases removed from V and 7 bases from J, the gap between germline ends came to 13 bases. CDR1 is MNHEY and CDR2 is SVGAGI in the germline V gene. CDR3 nucleotide sequence: TGTGCCAGCAGTTACTCCTCAGGGGAAGGACAGCCCCAGCATTTT. Amino acids: CASSYSSGEGQPQHF.

The V gene is TRBV11-2, the J gene TRBJ1-1; the D is unclear. V was shortened by 2 bases and J by 1 base, with 5 bases between the two germline ends. Germline V CDR1 and CDR2: SGHAT, FQNNGV. The CDR3 extends over 13 amino acids. The CDR3 bases are TGTGCCAGCAGCTTAACGGCGAACACTGAAGCTTTCTTT. The encoded protein is CASSLTANTEAFF.

The V and J genes are TRBV2 and TRBJ1-2; D ambiguous. The CDR3 covers 11 residues. Germline CDR1 SNHLY, CDR2 FYNNEI. The V end was cut by 5 bases, the J end by 8 bases, with 9 bases between. The CDR3 region is CASSYNRGYTF. The CDR3 DNA sequence: TGTGCCAGCAGTTACAACCGGGGCTACACCTTC.

The chain has TRBV6-5 and TRBJ2-7, with 8 bases matching TRBD2. Trimming cost V 6 bases and J 0 bases; bases outside gene matches: 7. This CDR3 is built from 15 residues. Germline V gene data show CDR1 as MNHEY and CDR2 as SVGAGI. CDR3 DNA: TGTGCCAGCAGCTTCACTAGCGGATCCTCCTACGAGCAGTACTTC. It is translated as CASSFTSGSSYEQYF.

The V gene is TRBV5-6, the J gene TRBJ1-4; no firm D call. Germline CDR1 and CDR2: SGHDT and YYEEEE. There are 13 residues in the CDR3. Trimming took 4 bases from V and 8 from J, leaving 12 bases between them. The chain's CDR3 is CASSLGRLEKLFF. The CDR3 nucleotides read TGTGCCAGCAGCCTCGGACGGTTGGAAAAACTGTTTTTT.

As DNA, the CDR3 is TGTGCTAGTGGTGCCCGGAGGGACAGGGCCTTCGGGGAGGAAGCTTTCTTT. This gives the protein CASGARRDRAFGEEAFF. This chain joins TRBV12-5 and TRBJ1-1; 9 bases are a match to TRBD1. J lost 8 bases, V lost 5 bases, and 18 bases had no gene match. CDR3 size: 17 residues. Germline values: CDR1 LGHNT, CDR2 FRNRAP.

The V gene is TRBV2, the J gene TRBJ1-5, with 9 bases fitting TRBD1. V was clipped by 4 bases and J by 4 bases; unmatched bases: 5. This CDR3 comprises 15 residues. Germline V gene lookup returns CDR1 SNHLY and CDR2 FYNNEI. This chain's CDR3 is CASSVGTGYNQPQHF. The CDR3, as DNA: TGTGCCAGCAGTGTGGGGACAGGGTATAATCAGCCCCAGCATTTT.

The rearrangement links TRBV6-1 to TRBJ1-1; 7 nucleotides line up with TRBD1. Per germline, CDR1 MNHNS and CDR2 SASEGT. After removal of 6 bases from V and 0 bases from J, the junction contained 10 bases not matched to a gene. The length of the CDR3 is 16 residues. In nucleotides, the CDR3 is TGTGCCAGCAGGGAACTGCCAGGGGGTATGAACACTGAAGCTTTCTTT. Encoded protein: CASRELPGGMNTEAFF.

This rearrangement joins TRBV5-1 to TRBJ1-2; possibly TRBD1 for D (5 bases). The CDR3 consists of 15 residues. The V gene's germline CDR1 is SGHRS and CDR2 YFSETQ. V was clipped by 4 bases and J by 6 bases, with 19 bases between them. CDR3 DNA: TGCGCCAGCAGCCCCGGATTGGGGGGAGGGGATGGCTACACCTTC. Its protein product is CASSPGLGGGDGYTF.